The TCR beta chain described here comes from a study of cytomegalovirus exposure and HLA in healthy donors (dated by TCRdb to 2015 to 2018). General notes on the study: In an earlier analysis of approximately 640 of the donors, around 300 Gb of sequence data and 100 million or so unique TCR beta sequences from 180 million or so T cells were reported. Roughly 300 gigabases of sequencing data and about 92 million unique TCR sequences made up an early release that covered some 640 HLA-typed donors. The genetic ancestry cluster associated with self-reported Caucasian donors included roughly 84% of the roughly 400 genotyped donors. The study aimed to test whether signatures of past pathogen exposure could be identified by cataloging public T cell receptors. The T cell repertoires of some 700 subjects were profiled by immunosequencing and related to cytomegalovirus serostatus. In addition to the first cohort of roughly 670 subjects, a separate validation cohort of 100 to 150 different subjects was used. To predict cytomegalovirus infection status, the study brought together high-throughput TCR immunosequencing, statistical association of individual TCRs with disease status, and machine learning. To study patterns of TCR occurrence, a later analysis re-analyzed previously published TCR beta repertoires from under 750 donors and added high-resolution HLA genotyping. The later analysis used no new phenotypic data to find candidate immune exposures, relying instead on TCR beta sequences and their occurrence across donors. In an earlier analysis of 550 to 700 of the donors, high-throughput TCR beta sequencing was used to judge whether each TCR beta V gene segment behaved as functional or pseudogenic. Donor age, sex, ethnicity and CMV serostatus were collected together with the repertoire data. A later genetic analysis took genome-wide SNP genotypes for about 65% of the 666 donors and used that subset as a discovery cohort. All discovery cohort repertoires had been generated using a single sequencing platform. Both class I and class II loci were covered by HLA typing, at four-digit resolution. Typing coverage differed by locus: A, B, C, DRB1 and DQB1 were typed in about 629-630 donors, DQA1 in 500 to 550, DPA1 in approximately 610, and DPB1 in 472. Several DR-DQ haplotypes were handled as single units for association and clustering, since linkage in the cohort was strong. Among some 410 genotyped donors of the cohort, an average of roughly 240,000 unique TCR beta nucleotide sequences were sequenced per donor, about a sixth of them non-productive.

Cut back by 1 base and 8 bases, the V and J ends lie 19 bases apart. The CDR3 runs 16 residues from the cysteine to the phenylalanine. CDR3 DNA only is kept here, 48 bases in frame from base 1. CDR1 and CDR2 (SGHAT, FQDESV) derive from the germline V gene (reference sequence). Libraries were made using the immunoSEQ multiplex PCR assay. For the multiplex PCR, a mixture combining 60 forward primers for TCR Vbeta segments and 13 reverse primers for TCR Jbeta segments was used. The CDR3 region of rearranged TCR beta genes was amplified from genomic DNA with a multiplex PCR assay. Amplified TCR beta libraries were sequenced as 87-base-pair reads on the Illumina HiSeq System. Processing in the source paper ran as follows. A later analysis tallied roughly 80 million unique TCR beta chains across the 666 repertoires, and about 10 million of those chains were shared by two or more donors. To remove PCR and sequencing errors, raw reads were error-corrected and collapsed into unique sequences using a nearest-neighbor algorithm that merged closely related sequences. To assign V, D and J gene segments, CDR3 sequences were aligned to IMGT reference sequences. For a sequence to be retained, a match of at least six nucleotides was required to both a V gene segment and a J gene segment. A rearrangement was called productive if the CDR3 had no stop codons and remained in frame with V and J, and every other rearrangement was called non-productive. Following IMGT convention, CDR3 was defined as the stretch from the second conserved V-encoded cysteine up to the conserved J-encoded phenylalanine. The earlier analysis of about 620 of the donors excluded sequences that lacked an unambiguous match to a single V gene segment. An earlier analysis of a few hundred of the donors classified V segments as functional when productive rearrangements were above 56.7% and as segregating when the standard deviation between donors was above 5%. A statistical classification framework was developed to diagnose cytomegalovirus status using the catalog of TCR beta chain sequences. In a later analysis, TCR nucleotide sequences were compared against IMGT/GENE-DB human TR gene sequences so that V and J genes could be assigned. The TCRdist pipeline was used in a later analysis to assign CDR3 sequences and most-parsimonious VDJ recombination scenarios. A later analysis defined each TCR beta chain by its CDR3 amino acid sequence plus V-gene family, and excluded reads lacking a unique V-gene family. As a way to deal with suspected cross-contamination and a sequencing artifact, a later analysis dropped 500 to 700 nucleotide sequences that were highly shared and had low generation probability. A later analysis calculated a clonal expansion index for each public chain from normalized within-repertoire ranks of inferred template counts. Generation probabilities in a later analysis came from a VDJ recombination model fitted to out-of-frame rearrangements, and those results were checked against IGoR. Hypergeometric tests were used in a later analysis to score TCR-TCR, TCR-HLA and TCR-CMV co-occurrence, with a repertoire-size bias correction applied to the TCR pairs. A later analysis estimated false discovery rates by permuting HLA or CMV assignments 20 times. In a later analysis, co-occurring TCRs were grouped using DBSCAN, with TCRdist sequence similarity added in when clustering inside HLA-allele-positive subsets. Co-occurrence clustering excluded repertoires with fewer than 30,000 or more than 120,000 public chains, plus five with anomalous nucleotide sharing. TCRdb obtained this table from immuneACCESS and retained in-frame rearrangements with V and J assigned. These tables miss some clones; where compared with another copy, unresolved V genes account for less than half of the shortfall, and the remainder is unexplained. V, J and clone size are those of that table, while D and trimming were read from the DNA. The sample data list approximately 180,000 clones, and approximately 11% of these were observed just once. 7.8% of the sample comes from the top ten.

About this clone itself: There is no known antigen for this receptor. The sample holds no much larger clone one base away, and base qualities are not on file.

Broader findings and caveats from the paper: Compared with equally common non-associated chains, HLA-associated TCR beta chains in a later analysis were more clonally expanded and had lower generation probabilities. A further reported finding was that TCR beta sequences accurately predicted the HLA-A and HLA-B alleles for most subjects in the first cohort. According to a later analysis, most CMV-associated TCR beta chains appeared to be HLA-restricted, and the HLA associations seemed to be driven largely by CMV exposure. The authors suggested that the approach could potentially be generalized to other disease states and immunological phenotypes. When HLA alleles, especially DR and DQ, strongly co-occurred, TCR associations were difficult to assign to individual alleles. Presence/absence analyses assumed roughly uniform sequencing depth across donors, an assumption that may not hold. Because counts were too low, roughly 16 rarely observed V segments, including chromosome 9 orphons, were excluded from the earlier analysis of 587 of the donors. In this cohort, only TCR beta chains were sequenced, and detectable features were limited by the absence of alpha or paired-chain data. The classifier was reported to diagnose cytomegalovirus status with high specificity and sensitivity in both the original cohort and the validation cohort. HLA typing was unavailable for some donors at each locus, so association tests used only the typed subset. Some IMGT-functional V segments, including TRBV6-2 and TRBV6-3, could not be told apart with the 87-base-pair reads, so those segments were excluded. In a later analysis, the rate of TCR association differed among HLA loci, with DRB1 alleles having the most associated TCRs and HLA-C alleles having the fewest. In a later analysis, around 17,000 TCR beta sequences were associated with specific HLA alleles at a false discovery rate of 0.05. In the study, approximately 150 TCR beta chains were listed as associated with cytomegalovirus. Across donors, most TCR sequences were observed very rarely, whereas some public TCRs were present in many individuals. The only immune exposure information available for the cohort was CMV serostatus. Correlated functional status among segregating V segments might be attributable to linkage disequilibrium, but an unknown experimental factor could not be ruled out. In vitro tests confirmed that a few of the cytomegalovirus-associated TCR beta chains recognize cytomegalovirus antigens. In an earlier analysis of 450 to 750 of the donors, most TCR beta V segments appeared in productive rearrangements about 90% or about 30% of the time, broadly matching IMGT annotations. A cluster of highly shared sequence variants was judged likely to represent a technical artifact of the sequencing pipeline. According to a later analysis, parvovirus B19, influenza, CMV and Epstein-Barr virus appeared linked to several top co-occurrence clusters. In a later genetic analysis, a missense DCLRE1C variant was associated with V-gene and J-gene trimming of TCR beta chains, and the association was replicated in an independent cohort. Compared with the roughly 700-donor mean, donors in an Asian-associated ancestry cluster had fewer N-insertions in productive TCRs, according to a later genetic analysis.

In total, roughly 710 healthy bone marrow donors made up the cohort. All cohort members were sampled while nominally healthy, although unrecorded immune exposures were likely present. The donor tested CMV seropositive and was one of the 289 seropositive cohort members. A peripheral blood sample was provided by each donor, and peripheral blood mononuclear cells were used for TCR beta sequencing. The Qiagen DNeasy Blood Extraction Kit was used to extract genomic DNA from the blood cell samples. The sequence links TRBV11-1 to TRBJ2-3, with TRBD2 tentatively as D gene (6 bases match). Sequencing used PBMCs. This receptor was obtained from a man in his fifties or sixties in good health and CMV-seropositive. The DNA reads as follows: TGTGCCAGCAGCTTAGGAGGCGGGGCCCTTACGGGTACGCAGTATTTT. Translated, this is CASSLGGGALTGTQYF.